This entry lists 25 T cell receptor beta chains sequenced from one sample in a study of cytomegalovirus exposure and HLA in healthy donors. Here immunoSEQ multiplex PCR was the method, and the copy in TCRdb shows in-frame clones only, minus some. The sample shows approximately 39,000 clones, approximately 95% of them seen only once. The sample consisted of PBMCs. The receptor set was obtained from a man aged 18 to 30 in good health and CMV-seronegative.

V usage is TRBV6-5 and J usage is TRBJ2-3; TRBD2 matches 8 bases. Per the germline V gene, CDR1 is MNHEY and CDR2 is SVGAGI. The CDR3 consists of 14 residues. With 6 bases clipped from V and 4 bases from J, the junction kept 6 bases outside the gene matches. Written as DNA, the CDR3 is TGTGCCAGCAGGAAAGCGGGAGAGGCAGATACGCAGTATTTT. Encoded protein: CASRKAGEADTQYF.

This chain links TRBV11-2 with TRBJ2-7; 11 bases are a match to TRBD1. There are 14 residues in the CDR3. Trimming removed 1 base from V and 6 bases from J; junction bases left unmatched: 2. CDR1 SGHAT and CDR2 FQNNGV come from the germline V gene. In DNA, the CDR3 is TGTGCCAGCAGCTTAGGGACAGGGGGCACCGAGCAGTACTTC. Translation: CASSLGTGGTEQYF. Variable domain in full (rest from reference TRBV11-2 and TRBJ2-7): EAGVAQSPRYKIIEKRQSVAFWCNPISGHATLYWYQQILGQGPKLLIQFQNNGVVDDSQLPKDRFSAERLKGVDSTLKIQPAKLEDSAVYLCASSLGTGGTEQYFGPGTRLTVT.

The CDR3 coding sequence is TGTGCCAGCAGCGTAGAGGGGGGGGACTCTGGAAACACCATATATTTT. Encoded protein: CASSVEGGDSGNTIYF. The genes are TRBV9 and TRBJ1-3, with D perhaps matching TRBD1 (6 bases). Germline CDR1 SGDLS, CDR2 YYNGEE. V lost 0 bases to trimming and J lost 0 bases, with 10 bases between them. This CDR3 has 16 amino acids. The whole variable domain, remainder taken from reference TRBV9 and TRBJ1-3, is DSGVTQTPKHLITATGQRVTLRCSPRSGDLSVYWYQQSLDQGLQFLIQYYNGEERAKGNILERFSAQQFPDLHSELNLSSLELGDSALYFCASSVEGGDSGNTIYFGEGSWLTVV.

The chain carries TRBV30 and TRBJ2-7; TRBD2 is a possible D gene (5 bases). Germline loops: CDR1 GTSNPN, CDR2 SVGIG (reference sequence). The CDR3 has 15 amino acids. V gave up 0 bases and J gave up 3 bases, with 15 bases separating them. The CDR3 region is CAWSVPRALNYEQYF. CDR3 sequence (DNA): TGTGCCTGGAGTGTTCCGAGGGCCTTAAACTACGAGCAGTACTTC.

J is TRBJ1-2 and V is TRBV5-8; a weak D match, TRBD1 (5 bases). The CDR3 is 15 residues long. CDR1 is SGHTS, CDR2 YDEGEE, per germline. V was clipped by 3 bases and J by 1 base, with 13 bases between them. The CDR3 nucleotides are TGTGCCAGCAGCTCAGACAGCGTAAATAACTATGGCTACACCTTC. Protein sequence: CASSSDSVNNYGYTF.

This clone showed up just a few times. In DNA form, the CDR3 reads TGTGCCAGCAGAAGCGGGGGAGGCGGCACTGAAGCTTTCTTT. It specifies CASRSGGGGTEAFF. The rearrangement uses TRBV27 and TRBJ1-1; possible D gene TRBD1, 5 bases. The germline V gene encodes CDR1 MNHEY and CDR2 SMNVEV (reference sequence). The CDR3 runs 14 residues. V lost 6 bases to trimming and J lost 4 bases, with 15 bases between them.

Here the CDR3 reads CASSITGSHTGELFF. The CDR3 DNA follows: TGTGCCAGTAGTATCACCGGGAGCCACACCGGGGAGCTGTTTTTT. V gene TRBV19 combines with J gene TRBJ2-2, with D perhaps matching TRBD2 (6 bases). The length of the CDR3 is 15 residues. Germline-derived CDR1 and CDR2 are LNHDA and SQIVND (reference sequence). The V end lost 3 bases, the J end lost 3 bases, and 11 bases lay between the germline ends. The whole variable domain, filled in from reference TRBV19 and TRBJ2-2, reads DGGITQSPKYLFRKEGQNVTLSCEQNLNHDAMYWYRQDPGQGLRLIYYSQIVNDFQKGDIAEGYSVSREKKESFPLTVTSAQKNPTAFYLCASSITGSHTGELFFGEGSRLTVL.

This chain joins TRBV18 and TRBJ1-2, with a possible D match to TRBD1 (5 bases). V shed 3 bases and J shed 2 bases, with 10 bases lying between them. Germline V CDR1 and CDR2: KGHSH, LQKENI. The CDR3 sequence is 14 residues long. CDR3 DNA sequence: TGTGCCAGCTCACCTGGCAGGGCAAACTATGGCTACACCTTC. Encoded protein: CASSPGRANYGYTF.

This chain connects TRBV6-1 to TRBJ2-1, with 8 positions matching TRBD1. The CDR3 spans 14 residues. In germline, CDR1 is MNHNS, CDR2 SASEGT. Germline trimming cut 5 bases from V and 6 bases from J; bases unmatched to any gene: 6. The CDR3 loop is CASSRTGKGNEQFF. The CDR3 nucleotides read TGTGCCAGCAGTAGGACAGGGAAAGGCAATGAGCAGTTCTTC.

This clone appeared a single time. The CDR3 DNA reads TGCGCCAGCAGCTTGGGACAGACGAACACTGAAGCTTTCTTT. This sequence encodes CASSLGQTNTEAFF. The chain joins TRBV5-1 to TRBJ1-1; possible D gene TRBD1, 5 bases. Trimming pared 0 bases from V and 1 base from J, leaving 7 bases between. Germline V CDR1 and CDR2: SGHRS, YFSETQ. The CDR3 is made up of 14 amino acids.

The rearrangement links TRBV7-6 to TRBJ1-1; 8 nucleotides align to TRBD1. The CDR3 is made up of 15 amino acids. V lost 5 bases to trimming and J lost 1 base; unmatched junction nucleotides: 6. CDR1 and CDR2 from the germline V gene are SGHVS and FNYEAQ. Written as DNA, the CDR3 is TGTGCCAGCAGCCTTGGGACAGGAGGGAACACTGAAGCTTTCTTT. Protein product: CASSLGTGGNTEAFF.

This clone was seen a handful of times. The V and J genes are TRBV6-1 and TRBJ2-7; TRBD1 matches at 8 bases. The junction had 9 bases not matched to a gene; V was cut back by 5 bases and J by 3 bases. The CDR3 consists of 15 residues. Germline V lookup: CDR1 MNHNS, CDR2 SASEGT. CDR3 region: CASSTPQGESYEQYF. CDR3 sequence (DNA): TGTGCCAGCAGTACACCACAGGGGGAAAGCTACGAGCAGTACTTC.

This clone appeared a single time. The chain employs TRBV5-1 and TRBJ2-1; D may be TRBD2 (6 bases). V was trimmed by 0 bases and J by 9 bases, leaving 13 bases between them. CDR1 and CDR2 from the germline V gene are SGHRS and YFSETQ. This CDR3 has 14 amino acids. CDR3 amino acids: CASSLGGDLGEQFF. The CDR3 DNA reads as TGCGCCAGCAGCTTGGGGGGGGACCTCGGTGAGCAGTTCTTC.

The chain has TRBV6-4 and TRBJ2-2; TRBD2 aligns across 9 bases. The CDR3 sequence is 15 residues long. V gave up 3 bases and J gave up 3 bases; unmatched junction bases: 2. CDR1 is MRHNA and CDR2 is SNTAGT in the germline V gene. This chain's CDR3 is CASSEASGDTGELFF. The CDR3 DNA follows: TGTGCCAGCAGTGAGGCTAGCGGGGACACCGGGGAGCTGTTTTTT.

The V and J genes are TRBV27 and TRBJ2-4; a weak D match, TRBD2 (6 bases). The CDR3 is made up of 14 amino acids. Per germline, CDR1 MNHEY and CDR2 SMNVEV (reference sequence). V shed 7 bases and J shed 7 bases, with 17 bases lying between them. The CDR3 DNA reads TGTGCCAGCACTAATCTGCGGGACTCCAACATTCAGTACTTC. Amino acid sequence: CASTNLRDSNIQYF.

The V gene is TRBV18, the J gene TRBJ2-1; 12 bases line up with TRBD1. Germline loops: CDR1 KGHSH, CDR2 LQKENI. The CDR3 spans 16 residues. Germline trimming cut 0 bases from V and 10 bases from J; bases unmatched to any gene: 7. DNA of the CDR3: TGTGCCAGCTCACCACCCAAGGGGACAGGGGGCTCAGAGCAGTTCTTC. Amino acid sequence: CASSPPKGTGGSEQFF.

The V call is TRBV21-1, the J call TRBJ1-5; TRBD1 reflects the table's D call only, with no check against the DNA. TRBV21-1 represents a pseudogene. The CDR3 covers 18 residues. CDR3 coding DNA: TGTGCCAGCAGCAAAGAGTGGCTAGGCAGGGGTGCGGATCAGCCCCAGCATTTT. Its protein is CASSKEWLGRGADQPQHF.

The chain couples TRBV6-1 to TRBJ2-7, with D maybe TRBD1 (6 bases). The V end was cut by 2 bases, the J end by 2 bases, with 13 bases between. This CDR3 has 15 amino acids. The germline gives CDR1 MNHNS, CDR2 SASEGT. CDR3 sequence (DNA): TGTGCCAGCAGTGAATTGGCACAGGGACCCTACGAGCAGTACTTC. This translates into CASSELAQGPYEQYF.

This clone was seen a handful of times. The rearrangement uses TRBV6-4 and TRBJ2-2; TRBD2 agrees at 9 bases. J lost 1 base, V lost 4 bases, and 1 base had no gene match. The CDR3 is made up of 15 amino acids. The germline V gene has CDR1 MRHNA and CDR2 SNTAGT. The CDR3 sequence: CASSARGGNTGELFF. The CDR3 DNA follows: TGTGCCAGCAGTGCGCGGGGGGGGAACACCGGGGAGCTGTTTTTT.

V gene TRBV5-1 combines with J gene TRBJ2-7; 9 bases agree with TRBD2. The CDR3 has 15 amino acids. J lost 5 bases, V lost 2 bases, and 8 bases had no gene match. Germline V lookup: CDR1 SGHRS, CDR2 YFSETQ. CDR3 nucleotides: TGCGCCAGCAGCTTAGGGACTAGCCTTACGGACGAGCAGTACTTC. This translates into CASSLGTSLTDEQYF.

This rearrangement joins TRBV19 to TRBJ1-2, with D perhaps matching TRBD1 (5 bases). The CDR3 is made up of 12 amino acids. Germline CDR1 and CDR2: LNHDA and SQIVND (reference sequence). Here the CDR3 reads CATTQGNYGYTF. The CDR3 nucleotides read TGTGCTACAACCCAGGGAAACTATGGCTACACCTTC. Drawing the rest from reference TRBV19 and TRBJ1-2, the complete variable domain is DGGITQSPKYLFRKEGQNVTLSCEQNLNHDAMYWYRQDPGQGLRLIYYSQIVNDFQKGDIAEGYSVSREKKESFPLTVTSAQKNPTAFYLCATTQGNYGYTFGSGTRLTVV.

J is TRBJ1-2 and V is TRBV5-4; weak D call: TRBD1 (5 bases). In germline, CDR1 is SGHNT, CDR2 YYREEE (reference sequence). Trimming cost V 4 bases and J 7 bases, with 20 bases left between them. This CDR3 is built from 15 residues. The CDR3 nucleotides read TGTGCCAGCAGCCCTCCCTCGGTAGGGAGGGGTGGCTACACCTTC. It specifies CASSPPSVGRGGYTF.

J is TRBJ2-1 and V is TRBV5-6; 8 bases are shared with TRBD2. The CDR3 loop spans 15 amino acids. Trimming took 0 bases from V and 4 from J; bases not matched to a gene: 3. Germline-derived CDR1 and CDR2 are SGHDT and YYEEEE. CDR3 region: CASSLELAAYNEQFF. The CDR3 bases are TGTGCCAGCAGCTTGGAACTAGCGGCTTACAATGAGCAGTTCTTC.

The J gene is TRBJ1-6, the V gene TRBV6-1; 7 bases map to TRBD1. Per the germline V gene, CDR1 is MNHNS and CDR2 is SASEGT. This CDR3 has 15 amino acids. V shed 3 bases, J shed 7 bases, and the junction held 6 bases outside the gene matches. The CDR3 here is CASSDYRGANSPLHF. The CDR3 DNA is TGTGCCAGCAGTGACTACAGGGGAGCAAATTCACCCCTCCACTTT.

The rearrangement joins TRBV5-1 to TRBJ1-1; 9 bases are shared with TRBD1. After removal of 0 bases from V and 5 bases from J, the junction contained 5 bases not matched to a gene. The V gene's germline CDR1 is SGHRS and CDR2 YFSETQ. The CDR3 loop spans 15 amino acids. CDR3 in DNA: TGCGCCAGCAGCTTGGCCGGGACAGGGAAGACTGAAGCTTTCTTT. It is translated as CASSLAGTGKTEAFF. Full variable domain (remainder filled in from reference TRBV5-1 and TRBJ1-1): KAGVTQTPRYLIKTRGQQVTLSCSPISGHRSVSWYQQTPGQGLQFLFEYFSETQRNKGNFPGRFSGRQFSNSRSEMNVSTLELGDSALYLCASSLAGTGKTEAFFGQGTRLTVV.